The entry below gives a single T cell receptor (beta chain) sequence along with its context. This entry belongs to a study of beta chain features in type 1 diabetes. There are 19 residues in the CDR3. V lost 4 bases and J 4 bases, leaving 27 bases between the germline ends. The germline V gene encodes CDR1 SGHRS and CDR2 YFSETQ. The whole isolated RNA underwent reverse transcription, so sequencing captured expressed TCRB transcripts. The method was immunoSEQ multiplex PCR; TCRdb's version includes in-frame clones alone and lacks a portion of them. The table has 900,000 or so clones, roughly 15% seen once; the top ten hold around 0.02%.

The chain recombines TRBV5-1 with TRBJ2-1, with D possibly TRBD2 on 6 matching bases. This TCR was sampled from a woman in her late teens or twenties in good health. The sample was naive CD4+ T cells from blood. CDR3 residues: CASSPSGYKTPQRYNEQFF. In DNA, the CDR3 is TGCGCCAGCAGCCCCAGCGGGTATAAGACTCCTCAAAGATACAATGAGCAGTTCTTC.